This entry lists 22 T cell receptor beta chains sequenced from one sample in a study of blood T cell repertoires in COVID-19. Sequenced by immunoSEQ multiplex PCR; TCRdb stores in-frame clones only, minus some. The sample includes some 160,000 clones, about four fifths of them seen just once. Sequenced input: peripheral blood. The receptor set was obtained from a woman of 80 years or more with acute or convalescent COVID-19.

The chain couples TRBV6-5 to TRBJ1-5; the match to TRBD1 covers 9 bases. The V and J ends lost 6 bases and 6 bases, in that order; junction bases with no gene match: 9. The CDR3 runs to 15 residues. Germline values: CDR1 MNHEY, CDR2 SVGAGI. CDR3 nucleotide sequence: TGTGCCAGCAGCGGAGGGACAGGGCAGTTTCAGCCCCAGCATTTT. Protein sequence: CASSGGTGQFQPQHF.

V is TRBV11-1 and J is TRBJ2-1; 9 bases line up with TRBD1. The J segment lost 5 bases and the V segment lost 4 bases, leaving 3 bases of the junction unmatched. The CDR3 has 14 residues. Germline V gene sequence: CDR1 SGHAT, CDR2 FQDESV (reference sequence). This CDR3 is CASSWDRDDNEQFF. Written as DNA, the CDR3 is TGTGCCAGCAGCTGGGACAGGGACGACAATGAGCAGTTCTTC.

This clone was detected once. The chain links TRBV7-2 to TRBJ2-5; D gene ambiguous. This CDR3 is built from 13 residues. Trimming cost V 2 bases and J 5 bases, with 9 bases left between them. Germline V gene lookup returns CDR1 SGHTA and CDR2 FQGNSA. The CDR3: CASSLQPRETQYF. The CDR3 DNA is TGTGCCAGCAGCTTACAGCCCAGGGAGACCCAGTACTTC.

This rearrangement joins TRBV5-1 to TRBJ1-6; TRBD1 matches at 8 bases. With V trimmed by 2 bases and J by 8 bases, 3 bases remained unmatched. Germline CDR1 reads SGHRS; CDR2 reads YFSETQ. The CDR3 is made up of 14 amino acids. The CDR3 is CASSFGTGDSPLHF. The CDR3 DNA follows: TGCGCCAGCAGCTTTGGGACAGGAGATTCACCCCTCCACTTT.

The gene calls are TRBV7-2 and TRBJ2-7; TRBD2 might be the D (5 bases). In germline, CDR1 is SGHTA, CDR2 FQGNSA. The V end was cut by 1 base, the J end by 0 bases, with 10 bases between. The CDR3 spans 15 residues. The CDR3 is CASSLEGGRSYEQYF. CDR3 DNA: TGTGCCAGCAGCTTAGAGGGCGGGCGCTCCTACGAGCAGTACTTC.

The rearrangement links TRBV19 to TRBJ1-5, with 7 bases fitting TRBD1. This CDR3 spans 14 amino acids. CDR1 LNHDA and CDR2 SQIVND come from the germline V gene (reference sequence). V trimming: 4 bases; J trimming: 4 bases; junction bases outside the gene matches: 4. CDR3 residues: CASSTDRINQPQHF. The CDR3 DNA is TGTGCCAGTAGTACGGACAGGATTAATCAGCCCCAGCATTTT.

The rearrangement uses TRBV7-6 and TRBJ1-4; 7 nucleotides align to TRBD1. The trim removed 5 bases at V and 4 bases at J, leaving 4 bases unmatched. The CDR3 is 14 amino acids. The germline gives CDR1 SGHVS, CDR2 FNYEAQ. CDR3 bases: TGTGCCAGCAGCCAGGGACAGATTAATGAAAAACTGTTTTTT. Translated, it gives CASSQGQINEKLFF.

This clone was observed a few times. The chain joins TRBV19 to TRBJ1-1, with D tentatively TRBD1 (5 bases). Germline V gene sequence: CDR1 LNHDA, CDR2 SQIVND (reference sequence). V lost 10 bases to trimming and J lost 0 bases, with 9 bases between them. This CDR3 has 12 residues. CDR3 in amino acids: CATTDLNTEAFF. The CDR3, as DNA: TGTGCCACGACAGATTTGAACACTGAAGCTTTCTTT.

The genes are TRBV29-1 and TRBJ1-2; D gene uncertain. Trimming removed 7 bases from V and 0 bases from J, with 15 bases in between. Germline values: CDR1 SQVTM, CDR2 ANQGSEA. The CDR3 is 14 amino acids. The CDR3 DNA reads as TGCAGCGCCGAGTACAGTCCATCTAACTATGGCTACACCTTC. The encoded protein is CSAEYSPSNYGYTF.

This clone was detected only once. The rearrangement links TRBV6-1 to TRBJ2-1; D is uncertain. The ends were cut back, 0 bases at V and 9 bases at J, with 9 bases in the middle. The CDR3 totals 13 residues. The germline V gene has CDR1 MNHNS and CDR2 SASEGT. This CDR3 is CASSEALRGEQFF. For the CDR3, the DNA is TGTGCCAGCAGTGAAGCGCTTCGAGGTGAGCAGTTCTTC.

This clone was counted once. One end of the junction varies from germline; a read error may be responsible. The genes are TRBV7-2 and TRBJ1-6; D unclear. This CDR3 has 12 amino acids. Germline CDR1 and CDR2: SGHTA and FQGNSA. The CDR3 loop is CASGLANSPLHF. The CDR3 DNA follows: TGTGCCAGCGGCTTGGCTAATTCACCCCTCCACTTT.

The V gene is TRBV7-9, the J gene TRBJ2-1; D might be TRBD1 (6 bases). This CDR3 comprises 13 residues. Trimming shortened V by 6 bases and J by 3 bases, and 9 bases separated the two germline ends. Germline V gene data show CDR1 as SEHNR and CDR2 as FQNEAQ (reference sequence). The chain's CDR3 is CASRTGFYNEQFF. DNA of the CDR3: TGTGCCAGCAGGACAGGTTTCTACAATGAGCAGTTCTTC.

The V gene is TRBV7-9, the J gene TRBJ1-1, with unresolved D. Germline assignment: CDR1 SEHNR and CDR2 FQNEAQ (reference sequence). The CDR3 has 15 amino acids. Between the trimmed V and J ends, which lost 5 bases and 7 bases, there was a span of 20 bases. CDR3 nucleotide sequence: TGTGCCAGCAGCCCCCAACCCCCAAAAAGACATGAAGCTTTCTTT. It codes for CASSPQPPKRHEAFF.

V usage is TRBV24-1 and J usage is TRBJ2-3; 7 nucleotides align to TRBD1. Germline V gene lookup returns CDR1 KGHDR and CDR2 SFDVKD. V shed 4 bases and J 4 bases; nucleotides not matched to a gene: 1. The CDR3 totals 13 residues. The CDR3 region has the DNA TGTGCCACCAGTGACACAGGGGCAGATACGCAGTATTTT. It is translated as CATSDTGADTQYF.

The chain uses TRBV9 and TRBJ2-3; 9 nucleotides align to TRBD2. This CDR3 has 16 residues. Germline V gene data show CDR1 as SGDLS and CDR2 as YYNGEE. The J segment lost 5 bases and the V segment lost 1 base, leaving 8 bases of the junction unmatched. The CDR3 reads CASSVFGGGAGDTQYF. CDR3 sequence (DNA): TGTGCCAGCAGCGTATTTGGCGGGGGGGCCGGAGATACGCAGTATTTT.

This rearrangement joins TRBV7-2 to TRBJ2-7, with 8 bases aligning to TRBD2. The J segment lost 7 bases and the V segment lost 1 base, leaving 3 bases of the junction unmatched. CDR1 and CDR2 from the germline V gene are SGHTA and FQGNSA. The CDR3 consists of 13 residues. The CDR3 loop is CASSLESGREQYF. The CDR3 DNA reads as TGTGCCAGCAGCTTAGAGAGCGGGAGAGAGCAGTACTTC.

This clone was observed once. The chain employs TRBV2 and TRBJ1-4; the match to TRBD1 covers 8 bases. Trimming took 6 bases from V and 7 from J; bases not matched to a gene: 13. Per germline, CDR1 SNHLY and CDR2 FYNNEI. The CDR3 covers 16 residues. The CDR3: CASRDWAGGISEKLFF. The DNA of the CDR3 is TGTGCCAGCAGAGATTGGGCAGGGGGCATCAGTGAAAAACTGTTTTTT.

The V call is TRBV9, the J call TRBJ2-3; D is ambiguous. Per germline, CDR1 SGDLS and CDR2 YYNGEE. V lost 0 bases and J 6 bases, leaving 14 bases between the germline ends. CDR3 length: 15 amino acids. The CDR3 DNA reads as TGTGCCAGCAGCGTAGAGAGTTTATACGCCGATACGCAGTATTTT. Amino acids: CASSVESLYADTQYF.

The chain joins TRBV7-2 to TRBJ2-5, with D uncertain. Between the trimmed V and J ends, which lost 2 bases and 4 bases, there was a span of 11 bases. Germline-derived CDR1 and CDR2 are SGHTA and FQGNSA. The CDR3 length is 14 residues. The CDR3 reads CASSLRLDTETQYF. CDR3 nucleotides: TGTGCCAGCAGCTTACGCCTTGACACAGAGACCCAGTACTTC.

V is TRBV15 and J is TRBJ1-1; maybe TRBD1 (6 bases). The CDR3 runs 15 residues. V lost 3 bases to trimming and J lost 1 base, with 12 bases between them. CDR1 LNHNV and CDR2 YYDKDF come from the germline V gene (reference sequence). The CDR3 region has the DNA TGTGCCACCAGCAGTTTGACAGGCCCGAACACTGAAGCTTTCTTT. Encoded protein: CATSSLTGPNTEAFF.

As DNA, the CDR3 is TGTGCCAGCAGTTTGCGGGGGGGCGACACAGATACGCAGTATTTT. It translates to CASSLRGGDTDTQYF. The chain has TRBV28 and TRBJ2-3; TRBD2 matches 9 bases. From germline, CDR1 is MDHEN and CDR2 SYDVKM. V lost 3 bases and J lost 2; bases outside the gene matches: 3. The CDR3 has 15 amino acids.

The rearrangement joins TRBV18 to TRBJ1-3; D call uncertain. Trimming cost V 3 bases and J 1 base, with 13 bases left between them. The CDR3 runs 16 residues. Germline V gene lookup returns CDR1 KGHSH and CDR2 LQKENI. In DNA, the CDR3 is TGTGCCAGCTCACCTGGAGCCTCTCCATCTGGAAACACCATATATTTT. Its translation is CASSPGASPSGNTIYF.